A few counts support the clone carrying this T cell receptor beta chain. This sample is drawn from a study of spatial heterogeneity in lung cancer. Carried by each TCR cDNA molecule was a unique molecular identifier. TCRdb used MiXCR to reprocess the 5' RACE reads, holding one entry per CDR3 protein. This table has 110,000 or so distinct CDR3 sequences, less than 14% appearing once. Time point specified: blood at routine non-recurrence follow-up after resection. The CDR3 is 13 amino acids. Per germline, CDR1 SGHRS and CDR2 YFSETQ. The V end lost 2 bases, the J end lost 5 bases, and 8 bases lay between the germline ends.

The receptor was isolated from a female donor with early-stage non-small cell lung cancer. This sample comprised PBMCs, obtained at follow-up. The J gene is TRBJ2-1, the V gene TRBV5-1; D gene unclear. The CDR3 DNA is TGCGCCAGCAGCTTCGGCAGGAACAATGAGCAGTTCTTC. This encodes CASSFGRNNEQFF.